The sequence of this T cell receptor beta chain was determined in a study of T-cell memory formation after mild COVID-19. Looking at the study overall: Largely donor-specific sequence clusters came from a couple of donors. Notes on the study in general: Clones that contracted from day 15 to 85 were balanced CD4/CD8, while later expanders leaned CD4+.

The CDR3 consists of 15 residues. Between the trimmed V and J ends, which lost 0 bases and 1 base, there was a span of 9 bases. Germline V gene lookup returns CDR1 MGHRA and CDR2 YSYEKL. About this clonotype: Antigen unknown.

Via MiXCR, TCRdb re-called the 5' RACE reads, giving one row per CDR3 protein. The sample yields around 440,000 distinct CDR3 sequences, roughly 20% seen once. Material for sequencing was PBMCs or a T cell subset sorted from them (not recorded which). The genes are TRBV4-1 and TRBJ1-1; no firm D call. The receptor was isolated from an adult woman who had mild COVID-19 (a few samples of this study predate the infection). Cell type and time point are not known. CDR3 amino acids: CASSQDSGWNTEAFF. CDR3 bases: TGCGCCAGCAGCCAAGATTCCGGGTGGAACACTGAAGCTTTCTTT.